This T cell receptor (beta chain) came from a study of shared T cell receptors in the human thymus. Clones were sequenced by immunoSEQ multiplex PCR, and TCRdb holds only the in-frame ones, with some missing. The sample consists of 700,000 or so clones, around 85% of them appearing once. Germline V gene sequence: CDR1 SGHRS, CDR2 YFSETQ. V trimming: 0 bases; J trimming: 3 bases; junction bases outside the gene matches: 4. The CDR3 loop spans 15 amino acids. These sequences were also reported in another study, on human thymus T cells. In that study: The thymus was resected at corrective cardiac surgery. Thymic and blood repertoires appeared to display a bias in their usage of V and J genes. What related research reported was that thymic repertoires overlapped highly among unrelated individuals.

Sequenced input: thymocytes. The receptor was isolated from a girl under two years old with a congenital heart defect. This chain connects TRBV5-1 to TRBJ1-2; 8 bases are a match to TRBD1. The CDR3 nucleotides are TGCGCCAGCAGCTTGGCGACAGGGGTCGACTATGGCTACACCTTC. Translation gives CASSLATGVDYGYTF.